The 24 T cell receptor beta chains in this list originate from one sample, sequenced in a study of blood T cell repertoires in COVID-19. Produced via immunoSEQ multiplex PCR; TCRdb's table is partial and in-frame only. Seen here are about 61,000 clones, around 81% observed once, and the top ten hold 5% to 6%. The sample was peripheral blood. The receptor set was obtained from a man aged 65 to 85 with acute or convalescent COVID-19.

The chain couples TRBV5-1 to TRBJ2-2; D possibly corresponds to TRBD2 (5 bases). The CDR3 contains 15 residues. The V end lost 3 bases, the J end lost 1 base, and 10 bases lay between the germline ends. CDR1 and CDR2 from the germline V gene are SGHRS and YFSETQ. CDR3: CASSSGLQNTGELFF. CDR3 bases: TGCGCCAGCAGCTCAGGACTCCAGAACACCGGGGAGCTGTTTTTT.

This chain joins TRBV27 and TRBJ1-2, with D possibly TRBD1 on 6 matching bases. CDR1 is MNHEY and CDR2 is SMNVEV in the germline V gene (reference sequence). This CDR3 is 16 amino acids long. V was trimmed by 3 bases and J by 4 bases, leaving 18 bases between them. CDR3 loop: CASSLAGERLGYGYTF. In DNA form, the CDR3 reads TGTGCCAGCAGTTTGGCAGGGGAGCGGCTAGGCTATGGCTACACCTTC.

V is TRBV11-1 and J is TRBJ2-3; D is ambiguous. CDR3 length: 16 amino acids. Trimming left V 5 bases short and J 0 bases short, with 15 bases between. Looked up from germline, CDR1 is SGHAT and CDR2 is FQDESV (reference sequence). CDR3: CASSPLVPTSTDTQYF. The CDR3 region has the DNA TGTGCCAGCAGCCCCCTAGTTCCAACTAGCACAGATACGCAGTATTTT.

V usage is TRBV3-1 (or the pseudogene TRBV3-2) and J usage is TRBJ1-1; D not certain. Germline CDR1 reads LGHDT; CDR2 reads YNNKEL (reference sequence). The CDR3 is made up of 14 amino acids. The V gene lost 7 bases and the J gene lost 4 bases, with 16 bases spanning the gap. CDR3 residues: CASTTTWEATEAFF. DNA of the CDR3: TGTGCCAGCACCACCACCTGGGAGGCCACTGAAGCTTTCTTT.

CDR3 in DNA: TGTGCCAGCAGTTACTCGAGGGGACTAGATGAGCAGTTCTTC. Its protein product is CASSYSRGLDEQFF. This chain uses TRBV6-5 with TRBJ2-1; 8 positions agree with TRBD2. The CDR3 totals 14 residues. Per the germline V gene, CDR1 is MNHEY and CDR2 is SVGAGI. V lost 0 bases and J lost 8; bases outside the gene matches: 3.

This clone was observed a single time. The gene calls are TRBV7-9 and TRBJ1-2, with D perhaps matching TRBD1 (6 bases). The length of the CDR3 is 15 residues. Trimming removed 5 bases from V and 0 bases from J, with 13 bases in between. CDR1 is SEHNR and CDR2 is FQNEAQ in the germline V gene (reference sequence). CDR3 sequence: CASSRLGGPNYGYTF. As DNA, the CDR3 is TGTGCCAGCAGCCGGCTCGGGGGGCCTAACTATGGCTACACCTTC.

V is TRBV4-2 and J is TRBJ2-1; 9 bases agree with TRBD2. The V gene end was trimmed by 4 bases and the J gene end by 3 bases; junction bases not matched to a gene: 16. CDR3 length: 19 residues. CDR1 is LGHNA and CDR2 is YNFKEQ in the germline V gene. The CDR3 coding sequence is TGTGCCAGCAGCCTTCCCCGGCGACAGCGGGGGGCCCACTACAATGAGCAGTTCTTC. Its protein product is CASSLPRRQRGAHYNEQFF.

V is TRBV28 and J is TRBJ2-1, with 8 nucleotides matching TRBD1. Per the germline V gene, CDR1 is MDHEN and CDR2 is SYDVKM. The CDR3 runs 15 residues. V shed 3 bases, J shed 8 bases, and the junction held 9 bases outside the gene matches. The CDR3 sequence: CASSFLGQGMDEQFF. In nucleotides, the CDR3 is TGTGCCAGCAGTTTCCTTGGACAGGGTATGGATGAGCAGTTCTTC.

This chain joins TRBV3-1 (or the pseudogene TRBV3-2) and TRBJ1-4; no definite D call. The V gene lost 1 base and the J gene lost 3 bases, with 9 bases spanning the gap. The CDR3 is made up of 15 amino acids. CDR1 and CDR2 from the germline V gene are LGHDT and YNNKEL (reference sequence). The CDR3: CASSQGRQSNEKLFF. DNA of the CDR3: TGTGCCAGCAGCCAAGGGAGGCAGTCTAATGAAAAACTGTTTTTT.

On this clone itself: A junction end diverges from the germline sequence, so it may reflect a read error. V gene TRBV6-1 combines with J gene TRBJ2-1, with TRBD2 matching 11 bases. This CDR3 has 13 residues. Germline values: CDR1 MNHNS, CDR2 SASEGT. CDR3: CASSENSGTSGLF. The CDR3 nucleotides are TGTGCCAGCAGTGAAAATTCCGGGACTAGCGGTCTCTTC.

This chain connects TRBV5-1 to TRBJ2-1, with D maybe TRBD1 (6 bases). With 3 bases removed from V and 5 bases from J, the gap between germline ends came to 15 bases. Germline CDR1 is SGHRS and CDR2 is YFSETQ. This CDR3 has 15 residues. The CDR3 bases are TGCGCCAGCAGCTACACACGGACAGCGAACAATGAGCAGTTCTTC. It is translated as CASSYTRTANNEQFF.

V is TRBV4-1 and J is TRBJ1-1; TRBD1 matches 7 bases. There are 14 residues in the CDR3. Germline V lookup: CDR1 MGHRA, CDR2 YSYEKL. V shed 4 bases and J 9 bases; nucleotides not matched to a gene: 11. The CDR3 is CASSRSRGQTQAFF. CDR3 nucleotides: TGCGCCAGCAGCCGGTCCCGGGGACAGACCCAAGCTTTCTTT.

The sample holds a few counts of this clone. This rearrangement joins TRBV5-1 to TRBJ2-2; D may be TRBD1 (5 bases). Germline V gene lookup returns CDR1 SGHRS and CDR2 YFSETQ. There are 14 residues in the CDR3. V was clipped by 4 bases and J by 1 base, with 8 bases between them. The CDR3 DNA reads as TGCGCCAGCAGCGGAACAGGGAACACCGGGGAGCTGTTTTTT. It yields the protein CASSGTGNTGELFF.

The chain carries TRBV5-1 and TRBJ2-5; D might be TRBD2 (5 bases). V was cut by 1 base and J by 1 base, with 11 bases left in between. This CDR3 comprises 15 residues. Germline CDR1 reads SGHRS; CDR2 reads YFSETQ. CDR3 sequence reads: CASSLSGSPQETQYF. CDR3 bases: TGCGCCAGCAGCTTGTCGGGGAGCCCCCAAGAGACCCAGTACTTC.

This chain uses TRBV6-5 with TRBJ2-7; 7 nucleotides agree with TRBD1. This CDR3 comprises 13 residues. Germline lookup yields CDR1 MNHEY and CDR2 SVGAGI. V shed 7 bases and J 4 bases; nucleotides not matched to a gene: 7. CDR3: CASNQLTGYEQYF. CDR3 DNA: TGTGCCAGCAATCAACTGACAGGGTACGAGCAGTACTTC.

The rearrangement links TRBV4-2 to TRBJ2-2; perhaps TRBD2 as D (6 bases). CDR1 and CDR2 from the germline V gene are LGHNA and YNFKEQ. This CDR3 has 15 amino acids. The V end was cut by 8 bases, the J end by 0 bases, with 13 bases between. This CDR3 reads CASRREHSNTGELFF. CDR3 DNA: TGTGCCAGCCGGAGGGAGCACTCGAACACCGGGGAGCTGTTTTTT.

This clone was recorded once. This sequence joins TRBV29-1 and TRBJ2-3; 12 bases match TRBD1. Germline V lookup: CDR1 SQVTM, CDR2 ANQGSEA. The CDR3 consists of 15 residues. The junction had 9 bases not matched to a gene; V was cut back by 7 bases and J by 4 bases. The DNA of the CDR3 is TGCAGCGCCCCACGGGACAGGGGGCCGGCAGATACGCAGTATTTT. Translated: CSAPRDRGPADTQYF.

The chain is built from TRBV24-1 and TRBJ1-2; 7 bases agree with TRBD1. The CDR3 is 13 residues long. Germline V CDR1 and CDR2: KGHDR, SFDVKD. V lost 10 bases and J lost 8; bases outside the gene matches: 12. This chain's CDR3 is CATSGTVGNGYTF. The CDR3 DNA follows: TGTGCCACTTCCGGGACAGTAGGAAACGGCTACACCTTC.

The J gene is TRBJ1-2, the V gene TRBV28; 7 positions agree with TRBD1. Germline lookup yields CDR1 MDHEN and CDR2 SYDVKM. The CDR3 runs 13 residues. With 2 bases clipped from V and 11 bases from J, the junction kept 8 bases outside the gene matches. The CDR3 DNA follows: TGTGCCAGCAGTTTAGGATTCGACAGGGCATACACCTTC. This sequence encodes CASSLGFDRAYTF.

This clone was counted once. This chain uses TRBV6-5 with TRBJ2-1; D perhaps matches TRBD1 (5 bases). V lost 7 bases to trimming and J lost 4 bases, with 14 bases between them. This CDR3 is 14 amino acids long. Germline CDR1 is MNHEY and CDR2 is SVGAGI. In DNA form, the CDR3 reads TGTGCCAGCACCCCGCAGGGCGAGTACAATGAGCAGTTCTTC. Residues: CASTPQGEYNEQFF.

This chain links TRBV21-1 with TRBJ2-2; the D call of TRBD1 is as the table states it, not checked on the DNA. TRBV21-1 is marked as a pseudogene. The CDR3 runs to 15 residues. CDR3 coding DNA: TGTGCCAGCAGCAAAGGGACAGGGGCCACCGGGGAGCTGTTTTTT. It specifies CASSKGTGATGELFF.

This clone has just a few counts. DNA of the CDR3: TGTGCCAGCGTAACAGGGGAAAATTCACCCCTCCACTTT. It yields the protein CASVTGENSPLHF. The chain joins TRBV18 to TRBJ1-6; 7 bases match TRBD1. This CDR3 region has 13 residues. Per the germline V gene, CDR1 is KGHSH and CDR2 is LQKENI. V dropped 8 bases and J dropped 7; count of bases not matched to a gene: 5.

This clone has just a few counts. This chain connects TRBV10-1 to TRBJ2-7; TRBD2 aligns across 7 bases. The germline gives CDR1 WNHNN, CDR2 SYGVQD (reference sequence). The CDR3 runs to 14 residues. V lost 0 bases and J lost 5; bases outside the gene matches: 4. CDR3 loop: CASSESWGGDEQYF. The DNA for the CDR3 is TGCGCCAGCAGTGAGTCGTGGGGGGGAGACGAGCAGTACTTC.

This chain joins TRBV7-6 and TRBJ2-2; possibly TRBD1 for D (6 bases). The CDR3 loop spans 16 amino acids. V lost 3 bases, J lost 2 bases, and 13 bases lay in between. CDR1 and CDR2 (germline): SGHVS, FNYEAQ. The CDR3 region has the DNA TGTGCCAGCAGCTTGGGCAGGGGCTCTAACACCGGGGAGCTGTTTTTT. This translates into CASSLGRGSNTGELFF.